Included here is one TCR beta chain sequence, with context. Source study methods: Cell counts per sample came from amplifying reference gene primers. Clones were read by immunoSEQ multiplex PCR, and TCRdb kept only the in-frame ones, dropping some. The D gene and trimming were derived from the DNA, and the V and J assignments and clone size from that table. The table shows roughly 200,000 clones, with 85% occurring only once. This sample is part of a study of blood T cell repertoires in COVID-19. The ends lost 3 bases at V and 7 bases at J; junction bases unmatched: 6. CDR3 length: 15 amino acids. Germline-derived CDR1 and CDR2 are LGHNA and YNFKEQ. Participants were aged about 18 to 95 years, lived in some 23 US areas, and enrolled virtually. Membership in each cohort depended on participant-reported clinical history.

J is TRBJ2-1 and V is TRBV4-2; 10 nucleotides align to TRBD2. The specimen sequenced was PBMCs or T cells enriched from blood (not recorded which). The source is a middle-aged man who had recovered from COVID-19. CDR3 amino acids: CASSHTGLAVNEQFF. Here the CDR3 DNA reads TGTGCCAGCAGCCATACTGGACTAGCGGTTAATGAGCAGTTCTTC.